This TCR beta chain is drawn from a study of T-cell reconstitution after alpha-beta-depleted transplantation in children. A note on this clonotype: Its antigen remains unknown.

Study outcomes and limitations: T-cell counts and diversity were attributed mostly to newly produced T cells one year after transplant. Reportedly, alpha-beta T cells present about two months post-transplant originated from several hundred expanded clones of graft origin.

Preparation of the TCRbeta library was carried out with unique molecular identifiers. MiXCR, applied by TCRdb to the PCR reads, yields one record per CDR3 protein. The data show around 960,000 distinct CDR3 sequences, around 30% seen once. CDR1 MNHEY and CDR2 SMNVEV come from the germline V gene (reference sequence). There are 13 residues in the CDR3. Deletions cut 2 bases from V and 10 bases from J, with 9 bases between. J is TRBJ1-6 and V is TRBV27; D unresolved. The starting material was PBMCs, mostly from graft donor cells, obtained 360 days after TCRalphabeta/CD19-depleted stem cell transplant. This clonotype originated in a boy under two years old who had a stem cell transplant for SCID, so the T cells may come from the graft donor. The CDR3 coding sequence is TGTGCCAGCAGTTTACTATCGGCCTCACCCCTCCACTTT. This translates into CASSLLSASPLHF.